The 6 T cell receptor beta chains listed next were all sequenced from one sample in a study of blood T cell repertoires in COVID-19. The repertoire was sequenced with immunoSEQ multiplex PCR; TCRdb's copy has only in-frame clones and lacks some. This table holds about 440,000 clones, 88% found once. The sequenced sample was peripheral blood. Source of these receptors: a woman in her forties or fifties with COVID-19, enrolled during active disease.

This sequence joins TRBV2 and TRBJ1-2; D is undetermined. The CDR3 is 11 residues long. Per germline, CDR1 SNHLY and CDR2 FYNNEI. Trimming removed 8 bases at V and 2 bases at J, with 6 bases between. The CDR3 sequence: CASYMNYGYTF. In DNA, the CDR3 is TGTGCCAGCTACATGAACTATGGCTACACCTTC.

This chain connects TRBV30 to TRBJ2-3, with a possible D match to TRBD2 (5 bases). In germline, CDR1 is GTSNPN, CDR2 SVGIG (reference sequence). Trimming left V 3 bases short and J 0 bases short, with 13 bases between. CDR3 size: 15 residues. The CDR3 DNA is TGTGCCTGGAGCGGGTCGGGATATAGCACAGATACGCAGTATTTT. This sequence encodes CAWSGSGYSTDTQYF.

This clone was observed a handful of times. CDR3 nucleotide sequence: TGTGCCAGCAATAGACACGGAAATCAGCCCCAGCATTTT. Translation gives CASNRHGNQPQHF. The chain links TRBV28 to TRBJ1-5; the D is unclear. The ends were cut back, 7 bases at V and 4 bases at J, with 11 bases in the middle. Germline V lookup: CDR1 MDHEN, CDR2 SYDVKM. The CDR3 contains 13 residues.

This clone was counted only a few times. The chain carries TRBV5-1 and TRBJ2-3; TRBD1 might be the D (6 bases). Deletions cut 0 bases from V and 1 base from J, with 9 bases between. The germline CDR1 and CDR2 sequences are SGHRS and YFSETQ. CDR3 length: 15 residues. This CDR3 is CASSLEGVRTDTQYF. DNA for the CDR3: TGCGCCAGCAGCTTGGAGGGGGTGCGCACAGATACGCAGTATTTT. Drawing the rest from reference TRBV5-1 and TRBJ2-3, the complete variable domain is KAGVTQTPRYLIKTRGQQVTLSCSPISGHRSVSWYQQTPGQGLQFLFEYFSETQRNKGNFPGRFSGRQFSNSRSEMNVSTLELGDSALYLCASSLEGVRTDTQYFGPGTRLTVL.

The chain combines TRBV9 with TRBJ1-2; D is unclear. Germline V gene lookup returns CDR1 SGDLS and CDR2 YYNGEE. There are 19 residues in the CDR3. The V end was cut by 0 bases, the J end by 2 bases, with 23 bases between. The CDR3 DNA is TGTGCCAGCAGCGTAGGAGCCGGCCGGGAAAAGAGGGAGAACTATGGCTACACCTTC. Amino acid sequence: CASSVGAGREKRENYGYTF.

V and J are TRBV4-2 and TRBJ1-1, with D possibly being TRBD1 (5 bases). The CDR3 consists of 12 residues. Per the germline V gene, CDR1 is LGHNA and CDR2 is YNFKEQ. V was pared by 0 bases and J by 10 bases, with 9 bases between. The CDR3 DNA reads TGTGCCAGCAGCCAAGAAGGGGCGCGAGCTTTCTTT. Translation gives CASSQEGARAFF.